This passage covers 5 T cell receptor beta chains from one sample sequenced in a study of cytomegalovirus exposure and HLA in healthy donors. The study ran its PCR with 60 Vbeta and 13 Jbeta primers. Data came from immunoSEQ multiplex PCR; TCRdb stores just in-frame clones and leaves some out. The table has about 140,000 clones, over 80% seen once. The sequencing sample was made of PBMCs. The source is a female donor in good health and CMV-seronegative.

The gene calls are TRBV30 and TRBJ2-5; D remains ambiguous. Between the trimmed V and J ends, which lost 0 bases and 5 bases, there was a span of 4 bases. The length of the CDR3 is 11 residues. Germline loops: CDR1 GTSNPN, CDR2 SVGIG (reference sequence). As DNA, the CDR3 is TGTGCCTGGAGTGTAAGCGAGACCCAGTACTTC. Its translation is CAWSVSETQYF.

A single count supports this clone. This chain joins TRBV27 and TRBJ1-5; 11 bases line up with TRBD1. After removal of 10 bases from V and 4 bases from J, the junction contained 3 bases not matched to a gene. The CDR3 loop spans 13 amino acids. CDR1 is MNHEY and CDR2 is SMNVEV in the germline V gene (reference sequence). The DNA for the CDR3 is TGTGCCACCCGGGACAGGGGGAATCAGCCCCAGCATTTT. It codes for CATRDRGNQPQHF.

This clone turned up a few times. The rearrangement uses TRBV5-4 and TRBJ2-7, with 10 positions matching TRBD2. Germline V CDR1 and CDR2: SGHNT, YYREEE (reference sequence). The ends lost 3 bases at V and 0 bases at J; junction bases unmatched: 3. The CDR3 has 15 amino acids. This CDR3 is CASSSGLADSYEQYF. CDR3 sequence (DNA): TGTGCCAGCAGCTCTGGACTAGCGGACTCCTACGAGCAGTACTTC.

The chain couples TRBV15 to TRBJ1-5; D is undetermined. Trimming pared 0 bases from V and 1 base from J, leaving 7 bases between. This CDR3 spans 15 amino acids. CDR1 is LNHNV, CDR2 YYDKDF, per germline (reference sequence). The CDR3 nucleotides are TGTGCCACCAGCAGAGATTCAGAAAGCAATCAGCCCCAGCATTTT. It translates to CATSRDSESNQPQHF.

The V call is TRBV7-9, the J call TRBJ2-7; possibly TRBD1 for D (6 bases). CDR1 and CDR2 from the germline V gene are SEHNR and FQNEAQ (reference sequence). This CDR3 contains 15 residues. V lost 5 bases, J lost 2 bases, and 16 bases lay in between. The CDR3 reads CASSQGTIPPYEQYF. DNA for the CDR3: TGTGCCAGCAGCCAGGGGACCATTCCCCCCTACGAGCAGTACTTC.